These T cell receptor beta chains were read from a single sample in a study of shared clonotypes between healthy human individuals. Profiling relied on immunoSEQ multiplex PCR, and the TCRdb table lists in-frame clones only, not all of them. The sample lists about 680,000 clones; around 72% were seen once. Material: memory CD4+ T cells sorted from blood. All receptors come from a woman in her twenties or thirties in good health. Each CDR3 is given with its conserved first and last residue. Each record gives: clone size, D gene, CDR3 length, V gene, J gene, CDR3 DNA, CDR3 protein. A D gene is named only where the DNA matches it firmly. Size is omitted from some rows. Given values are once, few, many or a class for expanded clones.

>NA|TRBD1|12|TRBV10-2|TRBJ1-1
TGCGCCAGTTCATTACAGGGGTATGAAGCTTTCTTT
CASSLQGYEAFF
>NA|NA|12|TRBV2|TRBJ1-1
TGTGCCAGCAGTGAAAGGTACACTGAAGCTTTCTTT
CASSERYTEAFF
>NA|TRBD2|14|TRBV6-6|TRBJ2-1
TGTGCCAGCAGTTCCCGGACTAGCTCCAATGAGCAGTTCTTC
CASSSRTSSNEQFF
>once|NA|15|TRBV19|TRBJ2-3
TGTGCCAGTAGTATCCGGCTAGCTAGCACAGATACGCAGTATTTT
CASSIRLASTDTQYF
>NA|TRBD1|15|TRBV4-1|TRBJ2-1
TGCGCCAGCAGCCAAGAGGGACAGGGGAGAGGGAGCAAGTTCTTC
CASSQEGQGRGSKFF
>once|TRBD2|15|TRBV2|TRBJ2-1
TGTGCCAGCACAAAACTAGCGGGAGGGCCCGATGAGCAGTTCTTC
CASTKLAGGPDEQFF
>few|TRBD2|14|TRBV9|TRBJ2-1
TGTGCCAGCGCGGGACTAGCGGGAGGTTCTGAGCAGTTCTTC
CASAGLAGGSEQFF
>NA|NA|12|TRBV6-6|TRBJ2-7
TGTGCCAGCAGTTACCGTGGGAACGAGCAGTACTTC
CASSYRGNEQYF
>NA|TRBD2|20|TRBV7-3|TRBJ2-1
TGTGCCAGCAGCACAAATAGGGACGCAGGACTAGCGGGAACCTACAATGAGCAGTTCTTC
CASSTNRDAGLAGTYNEQFF
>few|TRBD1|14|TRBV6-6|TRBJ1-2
TGTGCCAGCAGTTACTCGGACAGGATTAATGGCTACACCTTC
CASSYSDRINGYTF
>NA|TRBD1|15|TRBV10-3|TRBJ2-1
TGTGCCATCAGTGATGAAGGGGGCTTAGGGAATGAGCAGTTCTTC
CAISDEGGLGNEQFF
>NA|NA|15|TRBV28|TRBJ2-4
TGTGCCAGCATCAGGGTGAGGGAAGCCAAAAACATTCAGTACTTC
CASIRVREAKNIQYF
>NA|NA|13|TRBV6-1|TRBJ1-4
TGTGCCATCAGGTCACAGTTAAATGAAAAACTGTTTTTT
CAIRSQLNEKLFF
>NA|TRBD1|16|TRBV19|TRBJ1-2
TGTGCCAGTAGTAACCTGCGGCAGGGGGAAAACTATGGCTACACCTTC
CASSNLRQGENYGYTF
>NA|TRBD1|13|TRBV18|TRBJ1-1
TGTGCCAGCTCACCACAGGGGGCAGATTGGGCTTTCTTT
CASSPQGADWAFF
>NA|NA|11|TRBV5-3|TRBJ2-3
TGTGCCAGAAGCTGGGACGGGAAAGAATCTTTT
CARSWDGKESF
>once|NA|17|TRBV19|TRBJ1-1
TGTGCCAGTAGTAGGACCCTAGTCGGGGGGATTAACACTGAAGCTTTCTTT
CASSRTLVGGINTEAFF
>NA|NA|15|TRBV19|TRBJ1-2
TGTGCCAGTAGTCTAGGGACAAGCCTGAACTATGGCTACACCTTC
CASSLGTSLNYGYTF
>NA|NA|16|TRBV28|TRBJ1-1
TGTGCCAGCAGTCCTCTTCCGGGCACCCGGGACACTGAAGCTTTCTTT
CASSPLPGTRDTEAFF
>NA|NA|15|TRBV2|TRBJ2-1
TGTGCCAGCAGTCTTGAGGGTGTCTCCTACAATGAGCAGTTCTTC
CASSLEGVSYNEQFF
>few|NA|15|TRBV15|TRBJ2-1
TGTGCCACCAGCTCCGCTCTCCGGACCCCCTTGAAGCAGTTCTTC
CATSSALRTPLKQFF
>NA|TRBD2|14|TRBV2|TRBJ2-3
TGTGCCAGCAGTGTGCTAGCGGGAGGGCATACGCAGTATTTT
CASSVLAGGHTQYF
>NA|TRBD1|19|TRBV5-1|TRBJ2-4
TGCGCCAGCAGCTTGGAGGCGACAGGGCGGTCGAGAGCCAAAAACATTCAGTACTTC
CASSLEATGRSRAKNIQYF
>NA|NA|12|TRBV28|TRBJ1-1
TGTGCCAGCAGCGAAGACTCGTCTGAAGCTTTCTTT
CASSEDSSEAFF
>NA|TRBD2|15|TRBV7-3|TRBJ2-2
TGTGCCAGCAGCATCACGGGGGGGAACACCGGGGAGCTGTTTTTT
CASSITGGNTGELFF
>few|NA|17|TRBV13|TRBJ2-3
TGTGCCAGCAGCTCGCAGACAGGCTCTATTATTCTCGATACGCAGTATTTT
CASSSQTGSIILDTQYF
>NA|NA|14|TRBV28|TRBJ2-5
TGTGCCAGCAGTCTAACAGGGTCCCAAGAGACCCAGTACTTC
CASSLTGSQETQYF
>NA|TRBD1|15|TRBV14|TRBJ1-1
TGTGCCAGCAGCCAAGGTACAGGGGCCTACACTGAAGCTTTCTTT
CASSQGTGAYTEAFF
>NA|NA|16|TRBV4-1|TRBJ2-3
TGCGCCAGCAGCCAAGATTCGCCACTGATCACAGATACGCAGTATTTT
CASSQDSPLITDTQYF
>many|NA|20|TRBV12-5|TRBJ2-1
TGTGCTAGTGGTTTGGCCCTTCCTAGGACAGGGATCCTAGCGGCGGTTGAGCAGTTCTTC
CASGLALPRTGILAAVEQFF
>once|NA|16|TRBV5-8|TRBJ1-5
TGTGCCAGCAGCTTGAATCTGGGCCCCAGCAATCAGCCCCAGCATTTT
CASSLNLGPSNQPQHF
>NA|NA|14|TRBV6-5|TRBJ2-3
TGTGCCAGCAGTTATCGGGGCAGCACAGATACGCAGTATTTT
CASSYRGSTDTQYF
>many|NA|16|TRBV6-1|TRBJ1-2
TGTGCCAGCAGTGCCCTCGTGGGGCACTATTACTATGGCTACACCTTC
CASSALVGHYYYGYTF
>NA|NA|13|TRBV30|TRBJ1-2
TGTGCCTGGAGTGTTTGGTGGGGGGAAGGCTACACCTTC
CAWSVWWGEGYTF
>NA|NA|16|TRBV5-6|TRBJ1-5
TGTGCCAGCAGCACTCCACAGAAAAATAGCAATCAGCCCCAGCATTTT
CASSTPQKNSNQPQHF
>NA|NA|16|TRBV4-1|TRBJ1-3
TGCGCCAGCGGACCTGGGAGCTCAGGCTCTGGAAACACCATATATTTT
CASGPGSSGSGNTIYF
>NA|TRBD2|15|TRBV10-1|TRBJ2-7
TGCGCCAGCAGTGAGGGGACTAGCCAGCATCCCGAGCAGTACTTC
CASSEGTSQHPEQYF
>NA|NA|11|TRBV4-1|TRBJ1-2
TGCGCCAGCAGCCAAGACTATGGCTACACCTTC
CASSQDYGYTF
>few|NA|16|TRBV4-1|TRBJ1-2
TGCGCCAGCAGCCACCAGACATGGCAGGGTGTCGATGGCTACACCTTC
CASSHQTWQGVDGYTF
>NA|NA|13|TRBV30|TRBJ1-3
TGTGCCTCCCGAGGGGGCTCTGGAAACACCATATATTTT
CASRGGSGNTIYF
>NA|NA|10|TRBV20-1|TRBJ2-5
TGCAGTGCTGGGGCGGTATCTCAGTACTTC
CSAGAVSQYF
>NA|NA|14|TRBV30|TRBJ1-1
TGTGCCTGGAGTCCCAATCGGGCGTCAACTGAAGCTTTCTTT
CAWSPNRASTEAFF
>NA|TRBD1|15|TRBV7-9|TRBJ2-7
TGTGCCAGCAGCACTCAGGACAGGGGAATCTACGAGCAGTACTTC
CASSTQDRGIYEQYF
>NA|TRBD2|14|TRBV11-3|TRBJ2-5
TGTGCCAGCCGACTAGCGGAATTTCAAGAGACCCAGTACTTC
CASRLAEFQETQYF
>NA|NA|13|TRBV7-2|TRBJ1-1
TGTGCCAGCAGCTTTTATGGACAAGCCGAAGCTTTCTTT
CASSFYGQAEAFF
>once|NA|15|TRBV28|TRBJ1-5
TGTGCCAGCAGCAGATCAGGGAGTGGGAATCAGCCCCAGCATTTT
CASSRSGSGNQPQHF
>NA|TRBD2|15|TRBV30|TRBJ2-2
TGTGCCTGGAGACCCGGCGGGAGTGGCACCGGGGAGCTGTTTTTT
CAWRPGGSGTGELFF
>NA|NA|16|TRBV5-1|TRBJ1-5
TGCGCCAGCAGCCCAACTACAGGGAATAGCAATCAGCCCCAGCATTTT
CASSPTTGNSNQPQHF